The source of this T cell receptor (beta chain) is a study of shared clonotypes between healthy human individuals. Notes on the study in general: Shared across a few donors were 5% to 6% of the naive CD4 clonotypes. Lower generation probabilities were found for non-shared clonotypes than for those shared by all four donors.

As regards this clone: Its cognate antigen is unknown.

It was at deep level that the assay was run. Once extracted for a subset, genomic DNA was divided evenly among several immunoSEQ plates. The data were produced by immunoSEQ multiplex PCR, yet TCRdb's version contains in-frame clones alone and is incomplete. The table lists roughly 1,500,000 clones, around 98.5% of them singletons. Sequencing was carried out using naive CD4+ T cells sorted from blood. The subset is: CD45RA+ positively selected. This TCR was sampled from a young man in good health.

CDR3 protein: CASSPPAVYNEQFF. The CDR3 DNA reads TGTGCCAGCTCACCACCGGCGGTATACAATGAGCAGTTCTTC. V gene TRBV18 combines with J gene TRBJ2-1, with D hard to call. The V gene's germline CDR1 is KGHSH and CDR2 LQKENI. Trimming cost V 0 bases and J 4 bases, with 7 bases left between them. The CDR3 has 14 residues.